One sample yielded the 29 T cell receptor beta chains listed below, sequenced in a study of T cell responses to AZD1222 COVID-19 vaccine. Libraries were prepared by immunoSEQ multiplex PCR; TCRdb keeps only in-frame clonotypes and omits some of them. The profile shows around 130,000 clones, 89% of them singletons. The material sequenced was peripheral blood, taken on day 0 of AZD1222 vaccination. The receptors derive from an adult in good health.

CDR3 sequence: CASSMGTGANTEAFF. The CDR3, as DNA: TGTGCCAGTAGTATGGGGACAGGGGCGAACACTGAAGCTTTCTTT. The chain is built from TRBV19 and TRBJ1-1; 10 bases are a match to TRBD1. Germline V gives CDR1 LNHDA, CDR2 SQIVND (reference sequence). With 3 bases clipped from V and 1 base from J, the junction kept 2 bases outside the gene matches. This CDR3 has 15 amino acids.

The rearrangement links TRBV5-1 to TRBJ2-2; 8 bases match TRBD2. CDR1 and CDR2 from the germline V gene are SGHRS and YFSETQ. The trim removed 6 bases at V and 4 bases at J, leaving 11 bases unmatched. CDR3 length: 16 residues. The CDR3 reads CASKLLSGGPTGELFF. The CDR3 DNA reads as TGCGCCAGCAAACTACTTTCGGGGGGGCCCACCGGGGAGCTGTTTTTT.

The rearrangement joins TRBV2 to TRBJ2-6; a possible D gene is TRBD1 (5 bases). V was clipped by 2 bases and J by 0 bases, with 26 bases between them. Germline assignment: CDR1 SNHLY and CDR2 FYNNEI. The CDR3 is 22 amino acids. The CDR3 coding sequence is TGTGCCAGCAGTGAAAGGGGATCCTTCTTCCGCAGGGCCAGCTCTGGGGCCAACGTCCTGACTTTC. Protein: CASSERGSFFRRASSGANVLTF.

V is TRBV27 and J is TRBJ1-1; no reliable D call. The CDR3 covers 15 residues. The ends were cut back, 3 bases at V and 5 bases at J, with 16 bases in the middle. CDR1 is MNHEY, CDR2 SMNVEV, per germline (reference sequence). The CDR3 loop is CASSFYRPHGTEAFF. As DNA, the CDR3 is TGTGCCAGCAGTTTCTACCGGCCCCATGGGACTGAAGCTTTCTTT.

V usage is TRBV7-2 and J usage is TRBJ2-1; D may be TRBD2 (5 bases). The CDR3 has 15 amino acids. V was shortened by 6 bases and J by 4 bases, with 16 bases between the two germline ends. Germline CDR1 is SGHTA and CDR2 is FQGNSA. CDR3 region: CASSLSGVQYNEQFF. In nucleotides, the CDR3 is TGTGCCAGCAGTTTAAGCGGAGTGCAATACAATGAGCAGTTCTTC. The variable domain in full, with the rest retrieved from reference TRBV7-2 and TRBJ2-1, is GAGVSQSPSNKVTEKGKDVELRCDPISGHTALYWYRQSLGQGLEFLIYFQGNSAPDKSGLPSDRFSAERTGGSVSTLTIQRTQQEDSAVYLCASSLSGVQYNEQFFGPGTRLTVL.

The chain has TRBV7-3 and TRBJ1-1; the D is unclear. V gave up 0 bases and J gave up 1 base, with 3 bases separating them. CDR1 is SGHTA and CDR2 is FQGTGA in the germline V gene. The CDR3 length is 13 residues. The CDR3 protein is CASSLTGNTEAFF. The DNA of the CDR3 is TGTGCCAGCAGCTTAACAGGGAACACTGAAGCTTTCTTT.

The J gene is TRBJ1-2, the V gene TRBV12-3 or TRBV12-4; 7 nucleotides line up with TRBD1. CDR3 length equals 13 residues. V lost 8 bases to trimming and J lost 12 bases; unmatched junction nucleotides: 15. The CDR3 is CASGLNRGGADTF. The CDR3 DNA reads as TGTGCCAGCGGACTCAACAGGGGTGGAGCGGACACCTTC.

The chain joins TRBV2 to TRBJ2-1, with TRBD2 as a possible D gene (6 bases). V was cut by 3 bases and J by 8 bases, with 17 bases left in between. This CDR3 comprises 15 residues. CDR1 is SNHLY and CDR2 is FYNNEI in the germline V gene. The CDR3, as DNA: TGTGCCAGCAGTGAGGGGACTGCCGGTAGGGATGAGCAGTTCTTC. It yields the protein CASSEGTAGRDEQFF.

The chain carries TRBV28 and TRBJ1-2; D unclear. Germline-derived CDR1 and CDR2 are MDHEN and SYDVKM. V was clipped by 8 bases and J by 4 bases, with 11 bases between them. This CDR3 spans 12 amino acids. The CDR3 protein is CASGSFFYGYTF. The CDR3 coding sequence is TGTGCCAGCGGATCTTTCTTCTATGGCTACACCTTC.

The chain recombines TRBV5-5 with TRBJ1-5, with D hard to call. Trimming stripped 1 base from V and 0 bases from J, with 11 bases between. The CDR3 length is 16 residues. Germline CDR1 SGHKS, CDR2 YYEKEE (reference sequence). The chain's CDR3 is CASSLLGSPSNQPQHF. The CDR3 region has the DNA TGTGCCAGCAGCTTGTTGGGGTCGCCTAGCAATCAGCCCCAGCATTTT.

In DNA, the CDR3 is TGCGCCAGCAGCCGCACCGGGACACTTTATAATTCACCCCTCCACTTT. This sequence encodes CASSRTGTLYNSPLHF. This sequence joins TRBV5-1 and TRBJ1-6; D is perhaps TRBD1 (6 bases). In germline, CDR1 is SGHRS, CDR2 YFSETQ. The CDR3 runs 16 residues. Deletions cut 4 bases from V and 4 bases from J, with 15 bases between.

With respect to this clone: Additional DNA sequences in this sample encode the identical CDR3. The CDR3 reads CASSIDRVNTEAFF. The CDR3, as DNA: TGTGCCAGTAGTATAGACAGGGTAAACACTGAAGCTTTCTTT. This chain connects TRBV19 to TRBJ1-1; TRBD1 might be the D (5 bases). Deletions cut 0 bases from V and 2 bases from J, with 7 bases between. The CDR3 loop spans 14 amino acids. Germline assignment: CDR1 LNHDA and CDR2 SQIVND (reference sequence).

The V and J genes are TRBV7-8 and TRBJ2-3; D is uncertain. Trimming left V 1 base short and J 0 bases short, with 8 bases between. The CDR3 totals 15 residues. Germline-derived CDR1 and CDR2 are SGHVS and FQNEAQ. The CDR3 DNA reads TGTGCCAGCAGCTTAGACCAGTCTAGCACAGATACGCAGTATTTT. Its translation is CASSLDQSSTDTQYF.

The rearrangement links TRBV6-5 to TRBJ1-1; 10 bases match TRBD1. J lost 2 bases, V lost 6 bases, and 3 bases had no gene match. CDR1 MNHEY and CDR2 SVGAGI come from the germline V gene. The CDR3 contains 14 residues. The CDR3 here is CASRGTGVNTEAFF. CDR3 coding DNA: TGTGCCAGCAGGGGGACAGGGGTTAACACTGAAGCTTTCTTT.

The V gene is TRBV7-3, the J gene TRBJ2-2; TRBD2 aligns across 11 bases. With V trimmed by 2 bases and J by 6 bases, 17 bases remained unmatched. The CDR3 is 20 residues long. The germline gives CDR1 SGHTA, CDR2 FQGTGA. CDR3 DNA sequence: TGTGCCAGCAGCTTAGTGGCGATAACTAGCGGGGGCTTTGTTCCCGGGGAGCTGTTTTTT. As protein: CASSLVAITSGGFVPGELFF.

This chain uses TRBV6-5 with TRBJ1-2; D is undetermined. Germline CDR1 MNHEY, CDR2 SVGAGI. V shed 0 bases and J shed 4 bases, with 12 bases lying between them. The length of the CDR3 is 15 residues. DNA for the CDR3: TGTGCCAGCAGTTACTCAGGAAGTAGAGGCTATGGCTACACCTTC. Residues: CASSYSGSRGYGYTF.

This clone was counted between two and nine times. The chain employs TRBV6-1 and TRBJ2-3; 10 bases map to TRBD1. Trimming removed 3 bases from V and 4 bases from J; junction bases left unmatched: 7. Per germline, CDR1 MNHNS and CDR2 SASEGT. CDR3 length equals 16 residues. The chain's CDR3 is CASSETGGSGSDTQYF. The DNA for the CDR3 is TGTGCCAGCAGTGAGACAGGGGGCTCAGGGTCAGATACGCAGTATTTT.

The V and J genes are TRBV5-8 and TRBJ1-5; D is unclear. This CDR3 is built from 13 residues. Germline lookup yields CDR1 SGHTS and CDR2 YDEGEE. V lost 4 bases and J 5 bases, leaving 10 bases between the germline ends. The CDR3: CASSVFGYQPQHF. The CDR3 DNA sequence: TGTGCCAGCAGCGTGTTCGGTTATCAGCCCCAGCATTTT.

This chain links TRBV4-1 with TRBJ2-2; tentatively, D is TRBD2 (6 bases). Germline CDR1 reads MGHRA; CDR2 reads YSYEKL. The CDR3 is 16 amino acids. Between the trimmed V and J ends, which lost 0 bases and 7 bases, there was a span of 15 bases. The CDR3 sequence is CASSQDLPGVNGELFF. For the CDR3, the DNA is TGCGCCAGCAGCCAAGACCTCCCGGGGGTGAACGGGGAGCTGTTTTTT.

The CDR3 region is CASSSPGDSVYGYTF. CDR3 DNA sequence: TGTGCCAGCAGCTCGCCAGGGGACAGTGTCTATGGCTACACCTTC. This chain uses TRBV5-4 with TRBJ1-2; 7 bases fit TRBD1. Per the germline V gene, CDR1 is SGHNT and CDR2 is YYREEE (reference sequence). The CDR3 sequence is 15 residues long. V was clipped by 3 bases and J by 4 bases; unmatched bases: 9.

This clone has just one count. V gene TRBV27 combines with J gene TRBJ1-1; maybe TRBD1 (6 bases). Germline CDR1 and CDR2: MNHEY and SMNVEV (reference sequence). Trimming shortened V by 5 bases and J by 1 base, and 11 bases separated the two germline ends. This CDR3 region has 14 residues. CDR3 in amino acids: CASSVNRANTEAFF. CDR3 bases: TGTGCCAGCAGTGTTAACAGGGCGAACACTGAAGCTTTCTTT.

V and J are TRBV19 and TRBJ2-1, with 13 bases lining up with TRBD2. This CDR3 spans 15 amino acids. Trimming removed 4 bases from V and 6 bases from J; junction bases left unmatched: 3. CDR1 and CDR2 (germline): LNHDA, SQIVND (reference sequence). The CDR3 DNA sequence: TGTGCCAGTAGTACCGGGACTAGCGGGATCAATGAGCAGTTCTTC. This codes for CASSTGTSGINEQFF.

This sequence joins TRBV27 and TRBJ1-5, with a tentative D call TRBD1 (5 bases). The CDR3 is made up of 14 amino acids. The V gene's germline CDR1 is MNHEY and CDR2 SMNVEV (reference sequence). Trimming pared 7 bases from V and 1 base from J, leaving 11 bases between. The CDR3, as DNA: TGTGCCAGCAATGCAGGGTTCAGCAATCAGCCCCAGCATTTT. Encoded protein: CASNAGFSNQPQHF.

The V and J genes are TRBV27 and TRBJ1-1, with TRBD1 as a possible D gene (6 bases). Germline assignment: CDR1 MNHEY and CDR2 SMNVEV (reference sequence). The CDR3 is 14 amino acids. Between the trimmed V and J ends, which lost 3 bases and 1 base, there was a span of 9 bases. CDR3 nucleotides: TGTGCCAGCAGTTTGGCCAGGGGGAACACTGAAGCTTTCTTT. Protein product: CASSLARGNTEAFF.

The rearrangement links TRBV30 to TRBJ2-7, with 8 bases lining up with TRBD1. This CDR3 is built from 15 residues. Germline V gives CDR1 GTSNPN, CDR2 SVGIG (reference sequence). Trimming removed 3 bases from V and 0 bases from J; junction bases left unmatched: 7. For the CDR3, the DNA is TGTGCCTGGAGAAAACAGGGGGTTAGCTCCTACGAGCAGTACTTC. Protein: CAWRKQGVSSYEQYF.

This sequence joins TRBV3-1 (or the pseudogene TRBV3-2) and TRBJ1-6; D remains ambiguous. Germline CDR1 LGHDT, CDR2 YNNKEL (reference sequence). Trimming pared 4 bases from V and 0 bases from J, leaving 10 bases between. The CDR3 spans 16 residues. The CDR3, as DNA: TGTGCCAGCAGCCCTCTCTCTAGCTCCTATAATTCACCCCTCCACTTT. It is translated as CASSPLSSSYNSPLHF.

The chain uses TRBV5-6 and TRBJ1-2; TRBD1 might be the D (6 bases). Trimming removed 4 bases from V and 8 bases from J, with 12 bases in between. The CDR3 is 12 residues long. From germline, CDR1 is SGHDT and CDR2 YYEEEE. The CDR3, as DNA: TGTGCCAGCAGCATGGGGGCTCAAGGCTACACCTTC. It encodes CASSMGAQGYTF.

The chain uses TRBV29-1 and TRBJ2-7; D might be TRBD1 or TRBD2, each matching 5 bases. The germline V gene encodes CDR1 SQVTM and CDR2 ANQGSEA. There are 13 residues in the CDR3. The V end lost 3 bases, the J end lost 3 bases, and 12 bases lay between the germline ends. This CDR3 is CSVDSGRGYEQYF. The CDR3 bases are TGCAGCGTTGACAGCGGAAGGGGCTACGAGCAGTACTTC.

The chain uses TRBV5-1 and TRBJ1-6; 9 nucleotides align to TRBD1. The CDR3 totals 15 residues. CDR1 is SGHRS and CDR2 is YFSETQ in the germline V gene. Germline trimming cut 4 bases from V and 5 bases from J; bases unmatched to any gene: 4. CDR3 protein: CASSPDRGDNSPLHF. Here the CDR3 DNA reads TGCGCCAGCAGCCCTGACAGGGGGGATAATTCACCCCTCCACTTT.